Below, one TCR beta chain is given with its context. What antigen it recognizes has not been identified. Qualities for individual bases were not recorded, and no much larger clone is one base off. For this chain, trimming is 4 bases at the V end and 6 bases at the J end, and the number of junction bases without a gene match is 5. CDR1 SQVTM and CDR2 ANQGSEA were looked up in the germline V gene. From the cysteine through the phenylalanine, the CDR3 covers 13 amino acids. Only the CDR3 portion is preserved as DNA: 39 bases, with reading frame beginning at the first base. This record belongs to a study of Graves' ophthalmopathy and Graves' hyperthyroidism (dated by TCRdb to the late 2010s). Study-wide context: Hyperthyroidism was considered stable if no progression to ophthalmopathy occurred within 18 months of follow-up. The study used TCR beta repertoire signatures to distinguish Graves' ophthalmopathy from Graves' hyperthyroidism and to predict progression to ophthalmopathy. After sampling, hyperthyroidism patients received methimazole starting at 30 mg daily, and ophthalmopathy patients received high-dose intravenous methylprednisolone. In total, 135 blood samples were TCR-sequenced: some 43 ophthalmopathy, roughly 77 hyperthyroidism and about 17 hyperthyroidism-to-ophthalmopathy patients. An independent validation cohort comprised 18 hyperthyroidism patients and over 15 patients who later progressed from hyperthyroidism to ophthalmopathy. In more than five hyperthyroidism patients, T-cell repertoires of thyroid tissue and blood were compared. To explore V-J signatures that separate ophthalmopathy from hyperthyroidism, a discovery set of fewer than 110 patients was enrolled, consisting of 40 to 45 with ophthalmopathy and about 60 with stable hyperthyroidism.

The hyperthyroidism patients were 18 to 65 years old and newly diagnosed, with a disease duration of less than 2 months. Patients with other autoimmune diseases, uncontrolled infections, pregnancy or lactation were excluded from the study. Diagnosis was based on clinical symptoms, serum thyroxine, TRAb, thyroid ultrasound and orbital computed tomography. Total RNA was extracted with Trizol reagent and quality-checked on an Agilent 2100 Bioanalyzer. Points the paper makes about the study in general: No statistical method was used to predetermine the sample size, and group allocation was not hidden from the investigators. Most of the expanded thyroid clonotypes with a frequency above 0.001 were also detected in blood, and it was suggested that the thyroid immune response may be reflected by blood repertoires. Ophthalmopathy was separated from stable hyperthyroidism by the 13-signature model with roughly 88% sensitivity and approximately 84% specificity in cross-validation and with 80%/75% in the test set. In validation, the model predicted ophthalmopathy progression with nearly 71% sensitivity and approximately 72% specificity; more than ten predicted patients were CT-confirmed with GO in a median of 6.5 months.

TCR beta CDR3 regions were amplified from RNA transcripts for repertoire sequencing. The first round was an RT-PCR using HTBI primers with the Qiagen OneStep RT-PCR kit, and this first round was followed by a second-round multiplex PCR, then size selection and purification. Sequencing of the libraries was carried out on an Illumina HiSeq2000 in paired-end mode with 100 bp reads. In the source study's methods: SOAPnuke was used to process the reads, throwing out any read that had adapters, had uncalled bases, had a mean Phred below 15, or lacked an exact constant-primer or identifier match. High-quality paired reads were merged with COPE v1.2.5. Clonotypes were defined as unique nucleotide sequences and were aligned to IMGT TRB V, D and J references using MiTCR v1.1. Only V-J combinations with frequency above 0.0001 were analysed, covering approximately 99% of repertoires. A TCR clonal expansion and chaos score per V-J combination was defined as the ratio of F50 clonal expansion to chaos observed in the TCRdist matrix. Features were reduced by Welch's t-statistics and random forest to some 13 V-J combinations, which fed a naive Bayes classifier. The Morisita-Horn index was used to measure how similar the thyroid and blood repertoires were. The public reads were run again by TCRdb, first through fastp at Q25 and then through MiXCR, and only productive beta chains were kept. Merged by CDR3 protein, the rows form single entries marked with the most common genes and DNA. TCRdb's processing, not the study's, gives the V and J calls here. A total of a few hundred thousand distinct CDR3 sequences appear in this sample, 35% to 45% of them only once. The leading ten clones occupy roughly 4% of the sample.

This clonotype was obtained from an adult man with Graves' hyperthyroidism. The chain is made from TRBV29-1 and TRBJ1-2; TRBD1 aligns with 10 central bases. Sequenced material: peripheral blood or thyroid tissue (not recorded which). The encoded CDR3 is CSVVRDRGHGYTF. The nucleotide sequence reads TGCAGCGTTGTCCGGGACAGGGGACATGGCTACACCTTC.